These 15 T cell receptor beta chains were sequenced from one sample in a study of CD8 T cells in ankylosing spondylitis. Using its own MiXCR run on the 5' RACE reads, TCRdb lists one record per CDR3 protein. The sample contains roughly 190,000 distinct CDR3 sequences, about 13% of which appear only once. The sample comprised blood, either unsorted or a sorted T cell fraction (not recorded which). These receptors originate from a male donor with ankylosing spondylitis or in good health (not recorded which).

The chain uses TRBV12-3 or TRBV12-4 and TRBJ2-1, with TRBD2 matching 7 bases. This CDR3 spans 14 amino acids. V lost 5 bases to trimming and J lost 7 bases; unmatched junction nucleotides: 8. CDR3 DNA: TGTGCCAGCAGTCCAGGACTAGTAGCTAATGAGCAGTTCTTC. Its translation: CASSPGLVANEQFF.

The sample holds a few counts of this clonotype. The chain uses TRBV27 and TRBJ2-1; a weak D match, TRBD2 (5 bases). With 2 bases removed from V and 10 bases from J, the gap between germline ends came to 9 bases. The length of the CDR3 is 12 residues. Germline CDR1 reads MNHEY; CDR2 reads SMNVEV (reference sequence). The CDR3, as DNA: TGTGCCAGCAGTTTACCGGGGATGGAGCAGTTCTTC. Translated: CASSLPGMEQFF.

This clonotype was counted a few times. The chain couples TRBV6-6 to TRBJ2-1; perhaps TRBD1 as D (6 bases). This CDR3 is built from 13 residues. The germline CDR1 and CDR2 sequences are MNHNY and SVGAGI (reference sequence). V was cut by 11 bases and J by 5 bases, with 16 bases left in between. DNA for the CDR3: TGTGCCGGAGCCCGGGACACAGACAATGAGCAGTTCTTC. It codes for CAGARDTDNEQFF.

The chain has TRBV20-1 and TRBJ1-1; possible D gene TRBD1, 5 bases. The ends were cut back, 6 bases at V and 4 bases at J, with 24 bases in the middle. Germline assignment: CDR1 DFQATT and CDR2 SNEGSKA (reference sequence). The CDR3 sequence is 16 residues long. CDR3 coding DNA: TGCAGTGCCCTGCCCCGGGACCTCGGTAGAAGCACTGAAGCTTTCTTT. Translating it yields CSALPRDLGRSTEAFF.

This clonotype has only a few counts. The chain couples TRBV12-3 or TRBV12-4 to TRBJ2-2, with D hard to call. The V end was cut by 6 bases, the J end by 4 bases, with 9 bases between. The CDR3 is made up of 13 amino acids. The CDR3 reads CASRTLITGELFF. Here the CDR3 DNA reads TGTGCCAGCAGGACCTTAATCACCGGGGAGCTGTTTTTT.

This clonotype came up many times. The rearrangement joins TRBV29-1 to TRBJ2-7, with D perhaps TRBD1 (6 bases). The CDR3 spans 13 residues. Germline values: CDR1 SQVTM, CDR2 ANQGSEA. V lost 4 bases and J 7 bases, leaving 17 bases between the germline ends. CDR3 DNA: TGCAGCGTTGGAACAGGGCCTCTGGGGGAGCAGTACTTC. Its protein is CSVGTGPLGEQYF.

This clonotype showed up just a few times. The V call is TRBV4-1, the J call TRBJ2-7, with D perhaps TRBD2 (6 bases). The CDR3 runs to 15 residues. Germline CDR1 and CDR2: MGHRA and YSYEKL. Trimming shortened V by 1 base and J by 4 bases, and 14 bases separated the two germline ends. The CDR3 nucleotides read TGCGCCAGCAGCCAAGGGACCGGGAGTATTTACGAGCAGTACTTC. This gives the protein CASSQGTGSIYEQYF.

The chain employs TRBV6-1 and TRBJ1-6; the D gene is possibly TRBD1 (5 bases). Trimming pared 6 bases from V and 0 bases from J, leaving 15 bases between. There are 17 residues in the CDR3. Per the germline V gene, CDR1 is MNHNS and CDR2 is SASEGT. CDR3 bases: TGTGCCAGCAGCCCGGGGCCGAGGAGCTCCTATAATTCACCCCTCCACTTT. Translated, it gives CASSPGPRSSYNSPLHF.

CDR3 nucleotide sequence: TGCAGTGCTAGAGTCCCCGCCAGCGAGGGCGGCTACACCTTC. It yields the protein CSARVPASEGGYTF. The J gene is TRBJ1-2, the V gene TRBV20-1; no definite D call. The CDR3 has 14 amino acids. Per germline, CDR1 DFQATT and CDR2 SNEGSKA (reference sequence). V was clipped by 1 base and J by 8 bases, with 17 bases between them.

This clonotype was counted between two and nine times. The rearrangement links TRBV4-1 to TRBJ2-3; 8 positions match TRBD2. This CDR3 is built from 17 residues. Germline V gives CDR1 MGHRA, CDR2 YSYEKL. The ends lost 3 bases at V and 4 bases at J; junction bases unmatched: 12. The CDR3 DNA reads TGCGCCAGCAGCCACCCTGGAAGCGGGGGAGCGGCAGATACGCAGTATTTT. Amino acid sequence: CASSHPGSGGAADTQYF.

V is TRBV20-1 and J is TRBJ1-1; perhaps TRBD1 as D (5 bases). V dropped 3 bases and J dropped 5 bases, with 13 bases sitting between them. This CDR3 has 13 amino acids. CDR1 DFQATT and CDR2 SNEGSKA come from the germline V gene (reference sequence). CDR3 amino acids: CSASLGGRTEAFF. CDR3 nucleotide sequence: TGCAGTGCTAGTTTGGGGGGTCGGACTGAAGCTTTCTTT.

This clonotype was detected a few times. CDR3 nucleotides: TGTGCCAGCAGCCTATCCGGGACTAGCGACGAGCAGTTCTTC. It is translated as CASSLSGTSDEQFF. The chain has TRBV7-2 and TRBJ2-1; 10 nucleotides align to TRBD2. V dropped 5 bases and J dropped 10; count of bases not matched to a gene: 8. This CDR3 is 14 amino acids long. Germline V lookup: CDR1 SGHTA, CDR2 FQGNSA. Variable domain in full (rest from reference TRBV7-2 and TRBJ2-1): GAGVSQSPSNKVTEKGKDVELRCDPISGHTALYWYRQSLGQGLEFLIYFQGNSAPDKSGLPSDRFSAERTGGSVSTLTIQRTQQEDSAVYLCASSLSGTSDEQFFGPGTRLTVL.

This clonotype was seen only a few times. CDR3 DNA: TGTGCCAGCAGTTGGGGGACAGCCATGTACGAGCAGTACTTC. It specifies CASSWGTAMYEQYF. J is TRBJ2-7 and V is TRBV12-3 or TRBV12-4; 7 bases are shared with TRBD1. The V segment lost 4 bases and the J segment 4 bases; nucleotides outside the gene matches: 7. The CDR3 covers 14 residues.

This clonotype occurred many times. The genes are TRBV5-1 and TRBJ1-1; D gene unclear. V dropped 2 bases and J dropped 1 base, with 9 bases sitting between them. Germline V gene sequence: CDR1 SGHRS, CDR2 YFSETQ. The CDR3 contains 14 residues. This CDR3 is CASSFDTGNTEAFF. The CDR3 nucleotides read TGCGCCAGCAGCTTTGACACGGGGAACACTGAAGCTTTCTTT.

The rearrangement joins TRBV4-1 to TRBJ2-2, with 10 nucleotides matching TRBD2. CDR3 length: 17 amino acids. V shed 0 bases, J shed 6 bases, and the junction held 7 bases outside the gene matches. Germline-derived CDR1 and CDR2 are MGHRA and YSYEKL. Here the CDR3 reads CASSQDVLAGVAGELFF. Written as DNA, the CDR3 is TGCGCCAGCAGCCAAGACGTCCTAGCGGGAGTTGCCGGGGAGCTGTTTTTT.